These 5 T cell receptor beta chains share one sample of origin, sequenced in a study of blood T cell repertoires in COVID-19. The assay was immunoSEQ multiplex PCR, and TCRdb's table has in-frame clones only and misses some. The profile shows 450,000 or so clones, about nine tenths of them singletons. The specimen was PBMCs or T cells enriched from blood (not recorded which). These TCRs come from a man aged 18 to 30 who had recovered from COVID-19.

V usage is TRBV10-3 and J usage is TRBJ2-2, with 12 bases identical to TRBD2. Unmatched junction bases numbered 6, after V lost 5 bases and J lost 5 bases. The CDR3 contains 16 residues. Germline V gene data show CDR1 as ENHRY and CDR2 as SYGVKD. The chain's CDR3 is CAISPSGRAGTGELFF. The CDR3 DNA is TGTGCCATCAGTCCTAGCGGGAGGGCCGGGACCGGGGAGCTGTTTTTT.

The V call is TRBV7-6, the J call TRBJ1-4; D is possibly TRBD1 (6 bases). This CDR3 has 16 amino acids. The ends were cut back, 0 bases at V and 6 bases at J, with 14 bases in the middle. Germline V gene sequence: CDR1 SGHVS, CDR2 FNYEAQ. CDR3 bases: TGTGCCAGCAGCTTAGCGCTGTCCAGGGGCGATGAAAAACTGTTTTTT. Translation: CASSLALSRGDEKLFF.

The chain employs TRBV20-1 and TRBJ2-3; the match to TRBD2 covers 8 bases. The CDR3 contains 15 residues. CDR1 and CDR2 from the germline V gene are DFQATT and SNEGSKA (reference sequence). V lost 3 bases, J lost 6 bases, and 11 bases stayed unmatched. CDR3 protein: CSASQRGSRGDTQYF. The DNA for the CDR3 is TGCAGTGCTAGTCAGCGGGGGAGTCGCGGGGATACGCAGTATTTT.

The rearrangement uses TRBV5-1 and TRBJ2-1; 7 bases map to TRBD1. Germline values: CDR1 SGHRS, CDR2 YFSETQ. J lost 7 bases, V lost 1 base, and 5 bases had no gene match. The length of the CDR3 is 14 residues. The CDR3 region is CASSLRNRGNEQFF. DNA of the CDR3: TGCGCCAGCAGCTTGAGGAACAGGGGTAATGAGCAGTTCTTC.

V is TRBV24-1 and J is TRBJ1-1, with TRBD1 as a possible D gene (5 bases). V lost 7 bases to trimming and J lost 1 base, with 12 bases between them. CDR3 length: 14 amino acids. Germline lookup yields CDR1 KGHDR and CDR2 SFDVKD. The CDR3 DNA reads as TGTGCCACCAGGACAGCAGGGTGGAACACTGAAGCTTTCTTT. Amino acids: CATRTAGWNTEAFF.